The 14 T cell receptor beta chains reported below all come from one sample, sequenced in a study of a mutant IDH1 vaccine in newly diagnosed glioma. Assay used: immunoSEQ multiplex PCR; TCRdb lists only in-frame clones, some missing. The sample lists tens of thousands of clones, approximately 84% seen once, with approximately 12% in the top ten. Their antigens remain unidentified. Time point: week 35, safety follow-up. The study gave 300 ug of mutant IDH1 20-mer peptide per vaccine dose, with topical imiquimod. The sequences come from PBMCs, collected from a glioma patient whose treatment included an IDH1 peptide vaccine. All receptors come from a man aged 18 to 30 with glioma.

The chain joins TRBV19 to TRBJ2-1, with D maybe TRBD1 (6 bases). This CDR3 region has 16 residues. Between the trimmed V and J ends, which lost 3 bases and 2 bases, there was a span of 14 bases. Germline CDR1 and CDR2: LNHDA and SQIVND (reference sequence). CDR3 sequence (DNA): TGTGCCAGTAGTATGTCCGGGACAACAGCCTACAATGAGCAGTTCTTC. This sequence encodes CASSMSGTTAYNEQFF.

Comments on this clone: The junction departs from germline at one end; a sequencing error may be responsible. The chain is built from TRBV7-7 and TRBJ2-7, with D perhaps TRBD1 (5 bases). Germline CDR1 is SSHAT and CDR2 is FNYEAQ (reference sequence). This CDR3 contains 13 residues. The CDR3 region has the DNA TGTGCTAGCAGCTTACTCCAGGGTGGCGAGCAGTACTTC. Protein sequence: CASSLLQGGEQYF.

CDR3 loop: CAWSLQINYGYTF. CDR3 in DNA: TGTGCCTGGAGCTTACAGATTAACTATGGCTACACCTTC. V is TRBV30 and J is TRBJ1-2, with unresolved D. Trimming removed 3 bases at V and 1 base at J, with 9 bases between. The CDR3 runs 13 residues. In germline, CDR1 is GTSNPN, CDR2 SVGIG (reference sequence).

This chain links TRBV9 with TRBJ2-3, with TRBD2 identical over 9 bases. The CDR3 is 15 residues long. Germline V gene data show CDR1 as SGDLS and CDR2 as YYNGEE. The V and J ends lost 3 bases and 8 bases, in that order; junction bases with no gene match: 10. CDR3 sequence: CASSAAGGLPLTQYF. CDR3 nucleotides: TGTGCCAGCAGCGCCGCGGGGGGGCTTCCTCTTACGCAGTATTTT. Looking up the rest from reference TRBV9 and TRBJ2-3 gives the full variable domain: DSGVTQTPKHLITATGQRVTLRCSPRSGDLSVYWYQQSLDQGLQFLIQYYNGEERAKGNILERFSAQQFPDLHSELNLSSLELGDSALYFCASSAAGGLPLTQYFGPGTRLTVL.

This chain uses TRBV11-2 with TRBJ2-7; D is ambiguous. This CDR3 has 14 residues. V lost 3 bases and J 3 bases, leaving 12 bases between the germline ends. Germline CDR1 and CDR2: SGHAT and FQNNGV. The CDR3 bases are TGTGCCAGCAGCTTTCCGCCAGCAGACTACGAGCAGTACTTC. Its translation: CASSFPPADYEQYF.

The gene calls are TRBV30 and TRBJ1-2; 7 bases map to TRBD1. V was clipped by 0 bases and J by 8 bases; unmatched bases: 9. The V gene's germline CDR1 is GTSNPN and CDR2 SVGIG (reference sequence). CDR3 length equals 14 residues. CDR3 bases: TGTGCCTGGAGTGTACGGACAGGTCGGGGCGGCTACACCTTC. As protein: CAWSVRTGRGGYTF.

The chain couples TRBV9 to TRBJ1-5, with TRBD1 as a possible D gene (5 bases). This CDR3 is built from 14 residues. Looked up from germline, CDR1 is SGDLS and CDR2 is YYNGEE. The V and J ends lost 4 bases and 0 bases respectively, with 8 bases between them. CDR3 protein: CASSSDSSNQPQHF. CDR3 DNA sequence: TGTGCCAGCAGCTCAGACAGTAGCAATCAGCCCCAGCATTTT.

This rearrangement joins TRBV2 to TRBJ2-2, with 7 nucleotides matching TRBD1. From germline, CDR1 is SNHLY and CDR2 FYNNEI. The CDR3 has 15 residues. Trimming at V came to 6 bases and at J to 3 bases, leaving 7 bases not matched to a gene. The CDR3 sequence: CASRATGSDTGELFF. The CDR3 DNA follows: TGTGCCAGCAGAGCGACAGGGTCAGACACCGGGGAGCTGTTTTTT.

The V and J genes are TRBV2 and TRBJ2-7, with D unresolved. Germline lookup yields CDR1 SNHLY and CDR2 FYNNEI. CDR3 length equals 13 residues. The V and J ends lost 1 base and 0 bases respectively, with 4 bases between them. The CDR3, as DNA: TGTGCCAGCAGTGAAGTGGCCTCCTACGAGCAGTACTTC. This sequence encodes CASSEVASYEQYF.

This clone has more than one count but fewer than ten. The chain recombines TRBV6-5 with TRBJ1-5, with 9 bases lining up with TRBD1. V lost 6 bases and J lost 2; bases outside the gene matches: 5. CDR1 and CDR2 (germline): MNHEY, SVGAGI. This CDR3 is built from 15 residues. The CDR3 nucleotides are TGTGCCAGCAGGGGACAGGGTGCGGGCAATCAGCCCCAGCATTTT. Translating it yields CASRGQGAGNQPQHF.

This clone was detected a few times. The chain recombines TRBV5-1 with TRBJ1-1; no clear D. The germline V gene encodes CDR1 SGHRS and CDR2 YFSETQ. V lost 6 bases and J 2 bases, leaving 5 bases between the germline ends. The length of the CDR3 is 11 residues. For the CDR3, the DNA is TGCGCCAGCATTTACAACACTGAAGCTTTCTTT. This gives the protein CASIYNTEAFF.

The chain recombines TRBV6-5 with TRBJ2-6; the D gene is possibly TRBD1 (5 bases). Germline assignment: CDR1 MNHEY and CDR2 SVGAGI. Trimming took 4 bases from V and 0 from J, leaving 7 bases between them. The CDR3 contains 15 residues. In nucleotides, the CDR3 is TGTGCCAGCAGTTGGCAGGGCTCTGGGGCCAACGTCCTGACTTTC. Its protein is CASSWQGSGANVLTF.

This clone was recorded only once. The rearrangement uses TRBV30 and TRBJ2-7; the match to TRBD1 covers 8 bases. Germline CDR1 reads GTSNPN; CDR2 reads SVGIG (reference sequence). V dropped 3 bases and J dropped 9; count of bases not matched to a gene: 13. This CDR3 contains 14 residues. DNA of the CDR3: TGTGCCTGGAGCTACCGGGACAGGACGAACGGGCAGTACTTC. The encoded protein is CAWSYRDRTNGQYF.

The chain employs TRBV5-1 and TRBJ1-1; weak D call: TRBD1 (5 bases). With 7 bases removed from V and 0 bases from J, the gap between germline ends came to 13 bases. Germline CDR1 and CDR2: SGHRS and YFSETQ. The CDR3 covers 14 residues. CDR3 residues: CASQTGQLNTEAFF. The CDR3 nucleotides read TGCGCCAGCCAAACGGGGCAGTTGAACACTGAAGCTTTCTTT. Filled out from reference TRBV5-1 and TRBJ1-1, the complete variable domain reads KAGVTQTPRYLIKTRGQQVTLSCSPISGHRSVSWYQQTPGQGLQFLFEYFSETQRNKGNFPGRFSGRQFSNSRSEMNVSTLELGDSALYLCASQTGQLNTEAFFGQGTRLTVV.